This is a list of T cell receptor beta chains from one sample in a study of T cells in Graves' hyperthyroidism and ophthalmopathy. Each CDR3 protein is one row after TCRdb ran MiXCR on the multiplex PCR reads. The sample yields approximately 370,000 distinct CDR3 sequences, around 14% seen once. The sample consisted of blood. The receptors were sampled from a woman aged 25 to 45 with Graves' hyperthyroidism. Both conserved end residues are part of each CDR3. D genes are given only for firm matches. Not every row has a clone size; where given, it reads once, few, many or a size class.

>NA|NA|TRBV6-2/TRBV6-3|TRBJ2-7
CASSYSLAGQGPEQYF
TGTGCCAGCAGTTACTCGTTAGCGGGACAGGGACCCGAGCAGTACTTC
>many|NA|TRBV3-1|TRBJ2-5
CASSQDVRGLYQETQYF
TGTGCCAGCAGCCAAGACGTAAGGGGTTTGTACCAAGAGACCCAGTACTTC
>NA|TRBD2|TRBV24-1|TRBJ2-1
CATSVAGEGSYNEQFF
TGTGCCACCAGTGTAGCGGGAGAGGGCAGTTACAATGAGCAGTTCTTC
>NA|NA|TRBV27|TRBJ2-1
CASSLAQWSEFNEQFF
TGTGCCAGCAGTTTAGCTCAATGGAGTGAGTTCAATGAGCAGTTCTTC
>many|TRBD1|TRBV18|TRBJ2-7
CASSPTGGHEQYF
TGTGCCAGCTCACCAACAGGGGGCCACGAGCAGTACTTC
>many|NA|TRBV3-1|TRBJ1-2
CASSQGFAGDGYTF
TGTGCCAGCAGCCAAGGGTTCGCAGGGGATGGCTACACCTTC
>NA|TRBD1|TRBV5-1|TRBJ2-2
CASSLGQGAFPGELFF
TGCGCCAGCAGCTTGGGACAGGGGGCATTTCCCGGGGAGCTGTTTTTT
>few|NA|TRBV6-2/TRBV6-3|TRBJ2-7
CASSYDSGPAYEQYF
TGTGCCAGCAGTTACGACAGTGGCCCGGCCTACGAGCAGTACTTC
>few|TRBD1|TRBV27|TRBJ1-2
CASSPTGYNGYTF
TGTGCCAGCAGTCCGACAGGGTACAATGGCTACACCTTC
>many|TRBD1|TRBV30|TRBJ2-7
CAWPSGQGAYEQYF
TGTGCCTGGCCTTCGGGACAGGGGGCCTACGAGCAGTACTTC
>NA|TRBD2|TRBV20-1|TRBJ2-4
CSGLAAHPWAKNIQYF
TGCAGTGGGCTAGCGGCCCACCCCTGGGCCAAAAACATTCAGTACTTC
>many|NA|TRBV9|TRBJ2-7
CASSVDPSTRLEQYF
TGTGCCAGCAGCGTCGACCCCTCAACGCGTCTCGAGCAGTACTTC
>many|NA|TRBV11-2|TRBJ2-3
CASRRAGGITDTQYF
TGTGCCAGCAGACGAGCAGGGGGGATCACAGATACGCAGTATTTT
>NA|NA|TRBV5-8|TRBJ1-1
CASSLVGEAFF
TGTGCCAGCAGCTTGGTGGGGGAAGCTTTCTTT
>NA|NA|TRBV20-1|TRBJ1-1
CSARDYGLSGDVNTEAFF
TGCAGTGCTAGGGACTACGGGCTTTCAGGGGATGTGAACACTGAAGCTTTCTTT
>many|NA|TRBV29-1|TRBJ1-1
CSVQGRLRNTEAFF
TGCAGCGTCCAGGGACGTCTTCGTAACACTGAAGCTTTCTTT
>many|NA|TRBV10-2|TRBJ2-1
CASILRRGANEQFF
TGCGCCAGCATCCTGAGACGGGGGGCCAATGAGCAGTTCTTC
>many|TRBD1|TRBV28|TRBJ1-6
CASRAGTGIGSPLHF
TGTGCCAGCAGGGCCGGGACAGGGATTGGATCACCCCTCCACTTT
>NA|NA|TRBV24-1|TRBJ2-1
CATSDPLVIDEQFF
TGTGCCACCAGTGATCCCCTAGTCATAGATGAGCAGTTCTTC
>NA|TRBD1|TRBV18|TRBJ1-5
CASSPKTGGGNQPQHF
TGTGCCAGCTCACCTAAGACAGGGGGCGGCAATCAGCCCCAGCATTTT
>once|TRBD2|TRBV20-1|TRBJ2-1
CSAQGGTSGRRRNEQFF
TGCAGTGCTCAGGGAGGGACTAGCGGGAGGAGGAGGAATGAGCAGTTCTTC